This T cell receptor beta chain was observed in a study of memory CD4+ T cells and cytomegalovirus serostatus. After removal of 8 bases from V and 6 bases from J, the junction contained 8 bases not matched to a gene. Germline CDR1 SGHTA, CDR2 FQGTGA. The CDR3 has 13 amino acids. The sort gate was single viable CD3+CD4+CD8-CD45RO+ cells for memory CD4+ T cells. CMV serostatus came from serum IgG against pp150, pp28, p38, p52. The sample holds one count of this clone. Only in-frame clones appear in the TCRdb table, and some are missing; sequencing was by immunoSEQ multiplex PCR. The sample has around 61,000 clones, 82% seen once.

This sequence originates from an adult in good health and CMV-seronegative. The sequenced sample was memory CD4+ T cells from blood. This chain links TRBV7-3 with TRBJ2-3, with 7 bases matching TRBD2. The DNA of the CDR3 is TGTGCCAGCCGGCGGGGGTCGGGGGATACGCAGTATTTT. This translates into CASRRGSGDTQYF.